Sequencing of this TCR beta chain was carried out in a study of Siglec-9 on CD8 T cells in melanoma. General study points: Siglec-9 reportedly marks and regulates an effector memory CD8+ T-cell subset apparently accumulating in melanoma tumors.

Produced via immunoSEQ multiplex PCR; TCRdb's table is partial and in-frame only. The table lists around 39,000 clones, 84% of them singletons. V was trimmed by 5 bases and J by 4 bases, leaving 14 bases between them. CDR1 and CDR2 from the germline V gene are MNHEY and SVGAGI. The CDR3 is 14 residues long. This clone was observed once. Its antigen is not known. The sequence was obtained from a human donor in good health. The sequencing input was Siglec-9- CD8+ T cells sorted from blood. The chain uses TRBV6-5 and TRBJ1-2; D not certain. CDR3 residues: CASSQFDSVYGYTF. CDR3 sequence (DNA): TGTGCCAGCAGTCAATTTGACTCAGTCTATGGCTACACCTTC.